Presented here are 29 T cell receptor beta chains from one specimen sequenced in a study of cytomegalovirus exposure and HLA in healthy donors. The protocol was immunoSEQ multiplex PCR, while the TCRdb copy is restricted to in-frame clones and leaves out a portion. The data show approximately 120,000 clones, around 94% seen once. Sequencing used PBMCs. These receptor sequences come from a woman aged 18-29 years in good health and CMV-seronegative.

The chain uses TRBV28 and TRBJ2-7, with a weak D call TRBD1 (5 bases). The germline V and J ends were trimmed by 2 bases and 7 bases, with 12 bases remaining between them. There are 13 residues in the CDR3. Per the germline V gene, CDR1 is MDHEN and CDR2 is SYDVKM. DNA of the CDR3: TGTGCCAGCAGTTTAGGCAGGGCGCGGGAGCAGTACTTC. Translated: CASSLGRAREQYF.

The chain's CDR3 is CASSLGGGGNDEQFF. DNA for the CDR3: TGTGCCAGCAGCTTAGGAGGGGGGGGGAACGATGAGCAGTTCTTC. V is TRBV11-3 and J is TRBJ2-1, with a possible D match to TRBD2 (7 bases). Germline CDR1 is SGHNT and CDR2 is YENEEA. V gave up 1 base and J gave up 8 bases, with 15 bases separating them. The CDR3 loop spans 15 amino acids.

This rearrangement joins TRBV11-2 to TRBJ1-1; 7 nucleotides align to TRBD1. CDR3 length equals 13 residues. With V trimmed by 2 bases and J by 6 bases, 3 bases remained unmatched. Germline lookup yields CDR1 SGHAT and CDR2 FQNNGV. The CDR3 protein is CASSLLQGPEAFF. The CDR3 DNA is TGTGCCAGCAGCTTATTACAGGGGCCTGAAGCTTTCTTT.

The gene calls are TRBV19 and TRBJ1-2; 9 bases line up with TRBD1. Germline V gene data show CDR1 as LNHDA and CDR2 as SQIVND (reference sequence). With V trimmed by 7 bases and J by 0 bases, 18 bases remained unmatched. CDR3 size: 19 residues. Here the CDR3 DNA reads TGTGCCAGTATAAGCTCAGTTGGGAAAAGGGACAGGGCTAACTATGGCTACACCTTC. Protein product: CASISSVGKRDRANYGYTF.

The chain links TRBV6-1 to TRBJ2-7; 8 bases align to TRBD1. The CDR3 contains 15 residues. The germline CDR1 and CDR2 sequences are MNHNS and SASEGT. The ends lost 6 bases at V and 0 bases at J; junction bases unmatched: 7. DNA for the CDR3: TGTGCCAGCAGCCCATGGACAGGGATCTCCTACGAGCAGTACTTC. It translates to CASSPWTGISYEQYF.

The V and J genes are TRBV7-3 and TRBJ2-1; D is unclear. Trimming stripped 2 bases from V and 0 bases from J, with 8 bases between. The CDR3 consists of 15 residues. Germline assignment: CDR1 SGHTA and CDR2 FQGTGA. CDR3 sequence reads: CASSLQVSSYNEQFF. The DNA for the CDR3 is TGTGCCAGCAGCTTACAGGTTAGCTCCTACAATGAGCAGTTCTTC.

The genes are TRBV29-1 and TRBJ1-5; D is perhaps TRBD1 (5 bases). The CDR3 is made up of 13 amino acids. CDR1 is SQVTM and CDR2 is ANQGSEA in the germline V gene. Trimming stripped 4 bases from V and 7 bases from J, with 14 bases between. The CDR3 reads CSVGRAGGQPQHF. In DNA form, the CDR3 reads TGCAGCGTTGGCAGGGCCGGGGGACAGCCCCAGCATTTT.

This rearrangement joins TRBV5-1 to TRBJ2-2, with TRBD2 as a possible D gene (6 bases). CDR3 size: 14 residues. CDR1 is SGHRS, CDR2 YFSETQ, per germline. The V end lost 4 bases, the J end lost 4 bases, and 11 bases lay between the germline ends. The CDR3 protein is CASSHGTGTGELFF. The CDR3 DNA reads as TGCGCCAGCAGCCACGGGACTGGCACCGGGGAGCTGTTTTTT. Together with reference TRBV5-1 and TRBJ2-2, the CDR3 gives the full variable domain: KAGVTQTPRYLIKTRGQQVTLSCSPISGHRSVSWYQQTPGQGLQFLFEYFSETQRNKGNFPGRFSGRQFSNSRSEMNVSTLELGDSALYLCASSHGTGTGELFFGEGSRLTVL.

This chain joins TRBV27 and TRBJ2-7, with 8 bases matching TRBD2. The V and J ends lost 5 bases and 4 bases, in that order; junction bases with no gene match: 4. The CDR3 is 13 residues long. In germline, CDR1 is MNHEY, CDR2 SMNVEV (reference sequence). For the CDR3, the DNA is TGTGCCAGCAGTGAGGGACTAGTGTACGAGCAGTACTTC. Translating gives CASSEGLVYEQYF.

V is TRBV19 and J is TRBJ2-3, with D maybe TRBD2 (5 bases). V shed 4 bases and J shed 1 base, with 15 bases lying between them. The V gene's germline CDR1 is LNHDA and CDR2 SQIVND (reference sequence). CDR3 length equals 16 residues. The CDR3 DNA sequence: TGTGCCAGTAGTACCCCTCTCCGGGGTCGCACAGATACGCAGTATTTT. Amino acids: CASSTPLRGRTDTQYF.

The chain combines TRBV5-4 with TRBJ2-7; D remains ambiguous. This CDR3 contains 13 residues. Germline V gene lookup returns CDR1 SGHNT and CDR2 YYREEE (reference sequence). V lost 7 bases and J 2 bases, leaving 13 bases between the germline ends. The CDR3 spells CASRSPGAYEQYF. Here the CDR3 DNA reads TGTGCCAGCCGGTCGCCCGGAGCCTACGAGCAGTACTTC.

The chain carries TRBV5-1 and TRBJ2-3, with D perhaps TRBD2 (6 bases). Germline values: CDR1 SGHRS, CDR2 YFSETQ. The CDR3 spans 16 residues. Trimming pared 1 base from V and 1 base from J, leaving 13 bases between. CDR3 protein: CASSLFSGGGTDTQYF. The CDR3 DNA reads TGCGCCAGCAGCTTGTTTTCCGGGGGTGGCACAGATACGCAGTATTTT.

CDR3: CASSQEPAGSTDTQYF. The CDR3 DNA sequence: TGCGCCAGCAGCCAAGAACCAGCGGGCAGCACAGATACGCAGTATTTT. The chain has TRBV4-1 and TRBJ2-3; D perhaps matches TRBD2 (6 bases). The CDR3 runs to 16 residues. The ends were cut back, 0 bases at V and 0 bases at J, with 10 bases in the middle. Germline lookup yields CDR1 MGHRA and CDR2 YSYEKL.

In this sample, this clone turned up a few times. CDR3 sequence: CSVDFLAGTDTQYF. The CDR3, as DNA: TGCAGCGTTGATTTCCTAGCGGGCACAGATACGCAGTATTTT. J is TRBJ2-3 and V is TRBV29-1; 7 nucleotides match TRBD2. In germline, CDR1 is SQVTM, CDR2 ANQGSEA. V shed 3 bases, J shed 1 base, and the junction held 4 bases outside the gene matches. The CDR3 sequence is 14 residues long.

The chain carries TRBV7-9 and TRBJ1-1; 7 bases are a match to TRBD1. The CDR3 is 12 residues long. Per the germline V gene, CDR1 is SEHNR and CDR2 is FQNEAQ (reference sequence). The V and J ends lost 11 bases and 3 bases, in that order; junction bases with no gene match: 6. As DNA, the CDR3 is TGTGCCTGCGGCAGGGGGTACACTGAAGCTTTCTTT. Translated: CACGRGYTEAFF.

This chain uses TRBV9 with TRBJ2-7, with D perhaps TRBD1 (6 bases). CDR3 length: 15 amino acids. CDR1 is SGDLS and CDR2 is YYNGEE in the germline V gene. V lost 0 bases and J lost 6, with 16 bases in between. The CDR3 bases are TGTGCCAGCAGCGTAGCTGGGACACCGAGTTCCGAGCAGTACTTC. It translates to CASSVAGTPSSEQYF.

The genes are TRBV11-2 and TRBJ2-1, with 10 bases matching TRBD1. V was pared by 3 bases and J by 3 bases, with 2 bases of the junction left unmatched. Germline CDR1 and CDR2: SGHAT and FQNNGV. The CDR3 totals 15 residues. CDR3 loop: CASSLGQGIYNEQFF. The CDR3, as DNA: TGTGCCAGCAGCTTGGGACAGGGGATCTACAATGAGCAGTTCTTC.

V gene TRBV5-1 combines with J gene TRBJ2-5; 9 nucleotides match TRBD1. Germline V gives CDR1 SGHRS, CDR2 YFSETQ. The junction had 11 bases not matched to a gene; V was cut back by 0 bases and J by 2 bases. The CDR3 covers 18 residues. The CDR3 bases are TGCGCCAGCAGCTTGGCCCCCCATGACAGGGGGTGGCAAGAGACCCAGTACTTC. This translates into CASSLAPHDRGWQETQYF.

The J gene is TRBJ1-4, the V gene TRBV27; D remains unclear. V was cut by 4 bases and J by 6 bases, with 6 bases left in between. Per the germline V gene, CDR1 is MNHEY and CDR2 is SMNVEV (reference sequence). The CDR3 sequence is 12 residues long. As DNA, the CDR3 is TGTGCCAGCAGTTCGAGAGATGAAAAACTGTTTTTT. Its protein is CASSSRDEKLFF.

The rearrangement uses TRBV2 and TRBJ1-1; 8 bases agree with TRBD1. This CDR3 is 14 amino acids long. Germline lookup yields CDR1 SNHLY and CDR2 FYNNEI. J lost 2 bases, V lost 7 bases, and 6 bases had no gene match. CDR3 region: CASTMTGANTEAFF. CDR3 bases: TGTGCCAGCACTATGACAGGGGCCAACACTGAAGCTTTCTTT.

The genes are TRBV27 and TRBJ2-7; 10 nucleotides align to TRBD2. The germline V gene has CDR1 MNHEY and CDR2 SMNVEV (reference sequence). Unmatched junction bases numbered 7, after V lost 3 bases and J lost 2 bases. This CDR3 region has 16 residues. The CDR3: CASSFLTSGSPYEQYF. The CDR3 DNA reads TGTGCCAGCAGTTTCCTGACTAGCGGGTCCCCCTACGAGCAGTACTTC.

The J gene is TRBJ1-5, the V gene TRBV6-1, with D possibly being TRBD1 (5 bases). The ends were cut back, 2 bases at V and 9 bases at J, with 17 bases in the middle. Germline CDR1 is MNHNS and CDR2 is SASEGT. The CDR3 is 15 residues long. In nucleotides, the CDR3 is TGTGCCAGCAGTGAAAGGGGTGCAGAGACCCGGCCCCAGCATTTT. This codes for CASSERGAETRPQHF.

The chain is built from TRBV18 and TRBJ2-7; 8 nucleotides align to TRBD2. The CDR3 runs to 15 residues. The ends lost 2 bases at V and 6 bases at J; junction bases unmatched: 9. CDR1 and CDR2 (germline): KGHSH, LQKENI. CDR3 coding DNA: TGTGCCAGCTCACCAACGGGGGGGCCAGGAGTCGAGCAGTACTTC. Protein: CASSPTGGPGVEQYF.

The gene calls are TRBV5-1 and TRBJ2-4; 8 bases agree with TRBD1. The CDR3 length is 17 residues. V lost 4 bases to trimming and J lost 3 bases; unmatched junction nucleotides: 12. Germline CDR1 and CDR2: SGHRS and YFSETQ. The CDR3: CASSPLGQGLDKNIQYF. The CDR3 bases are TGCGCCAGCAGCCCCCTCGGACAGGGACTCGACAAAAACATTCAGTACTTC.

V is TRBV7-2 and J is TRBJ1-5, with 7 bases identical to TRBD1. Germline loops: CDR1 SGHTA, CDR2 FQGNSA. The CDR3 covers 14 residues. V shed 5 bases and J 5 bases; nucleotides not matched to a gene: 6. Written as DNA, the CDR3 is TGTGCCAGCAGCCTCCAGGGGGGCGATCAGCCCCAGCATTTT. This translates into CASSLQGGDQPQHF.

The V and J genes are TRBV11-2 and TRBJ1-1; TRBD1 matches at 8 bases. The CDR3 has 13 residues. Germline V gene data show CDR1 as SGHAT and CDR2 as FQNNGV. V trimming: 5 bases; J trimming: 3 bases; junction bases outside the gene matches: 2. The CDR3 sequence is CASSLTGDTEAFF. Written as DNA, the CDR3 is TGTGCCAGCAGCCTGACAGGGGACACTGAAGCTTTCTTT.

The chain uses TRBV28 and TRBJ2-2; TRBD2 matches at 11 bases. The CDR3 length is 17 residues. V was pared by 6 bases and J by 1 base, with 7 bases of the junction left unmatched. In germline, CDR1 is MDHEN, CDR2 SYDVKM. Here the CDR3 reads CASSSSLAGENTGELFF. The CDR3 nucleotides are TGTGCCAGCAGCTCCTCACTAGCGGGGGAGAACACCGGGGAGCTGTTTTTT.

The CDR3 spells CAISRQTTQGSSGNTIYF. Here the CDR3 DNA reads TGTGCCATCAGTCGACAAACAACTCAGGGGAGCTCTGGAAACACCATATATTTT. The V call is TRBV10-3, the J call TRBJ1-3, with a tentative D call TRBD1 (6 bases). V was shortened by 5 bases and J by 0 bases, with 20 bases between the two germline ends. There are 18 residues in the CDR3. Germline V gene sequence: CDR1 ENHRY, CDR2 SYGVKD.

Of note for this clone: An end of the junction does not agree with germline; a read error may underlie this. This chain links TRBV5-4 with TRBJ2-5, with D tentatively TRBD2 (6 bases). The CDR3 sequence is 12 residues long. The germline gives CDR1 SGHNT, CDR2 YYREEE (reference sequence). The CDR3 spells CASSSGTPGLNF. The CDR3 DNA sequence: TGTGCCAGCAGCTCCGGGACTCCAGGTTTAAACTTC.